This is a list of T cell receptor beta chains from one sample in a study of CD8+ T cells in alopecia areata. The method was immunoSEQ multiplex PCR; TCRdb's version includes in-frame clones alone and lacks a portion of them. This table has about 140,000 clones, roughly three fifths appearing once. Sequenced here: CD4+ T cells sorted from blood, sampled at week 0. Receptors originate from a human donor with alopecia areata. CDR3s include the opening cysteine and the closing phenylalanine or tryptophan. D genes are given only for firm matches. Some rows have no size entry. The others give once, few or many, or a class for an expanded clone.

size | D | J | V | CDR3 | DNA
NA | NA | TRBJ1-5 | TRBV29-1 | CSATTGPGSNQPQHF | TGCAGCGCCACCACGGGGCCGGGGAGCAATCAGCCCCAGCATTTT
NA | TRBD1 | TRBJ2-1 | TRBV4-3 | CASSLGTGLQFF | TGCGCCAGCAGCCTAGGGACAGGGCTACAGTTCTTC
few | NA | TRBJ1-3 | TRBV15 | CATSRDLSNGNTIYF | TGTGCCACCAGCAGAGATCTCTCCAATGGAAACACCATATATTTT
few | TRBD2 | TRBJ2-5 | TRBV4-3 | CASSRGPLRGGPETQYF | TGCGCCAGCAGCCGCGGTCCCCTGCGGGGGGGCCCAGAGACCCAGTACTTC
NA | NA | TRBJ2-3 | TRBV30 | CAWSVGGSTDTQYF | TGTGCCTGGAGTGTAGGCGGGAGCACAGATACGCAGTATTTT
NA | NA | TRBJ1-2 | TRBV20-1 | CSARENYGYTF | TGCAGTGCCCGCGAGAACTATGGCTACACCTTC
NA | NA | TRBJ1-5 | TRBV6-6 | CASRADSNQPQHF | TGTGCCAGCAGGGCGGATAGCAATCAGCCCCAGCATTTT
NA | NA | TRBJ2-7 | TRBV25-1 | CASSGGGGASEQYF | TGTGCCAGCAGTGGAGGAGGGGGGGCAAGCGAGCAGTACTTC
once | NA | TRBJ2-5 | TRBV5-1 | CASRGQETQYF | TGCGCCAGCAGGGGACAAGAGACCCAGTACTTC
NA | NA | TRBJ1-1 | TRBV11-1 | CASSYVVNTEAFF | TGTGCCAGCAGCTATGTGGTGAACACTGAAGCTTTCTTT
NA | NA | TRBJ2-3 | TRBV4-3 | CASSQDRYTQYF | TGCGCCAGCAGCCAAGATCGGTATACGCAGTATTTT
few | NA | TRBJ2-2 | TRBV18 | CASSPGHGTATGELFF | TGTGCCAGCTCACCAGGCCACGGGACGGCAACCGGGGAGCTGTTTTTT
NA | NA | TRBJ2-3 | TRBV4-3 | CASSQERRVGGADTQYF | TGCGCCAGCAGCCAAGAGCGCCGGGTGGGGGGCGCAGATACGCAGTATTTT
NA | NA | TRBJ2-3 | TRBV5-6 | CASSLDRNTDTQYF | TGTGCCAGCAGCTTGGACAGGAACACAGATACGCAGTATTTT
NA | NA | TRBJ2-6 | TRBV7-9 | CASSLGAGANVLTF | TGTGCCAGCAGCTTAGGAGCTGGGGCCAACGTCCTGACTTTC
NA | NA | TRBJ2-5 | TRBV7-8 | CASSPREVEETQYF | TGTGCCAGCAGTCCCCGAGAGGTTGAGGAGACCCAGTACTTC
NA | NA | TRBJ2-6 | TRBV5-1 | CASSSTASSGANVLTF | TGCGCCAGCAGCTCGACAGCAAGCTCTGGGGCCAACGTCCTGACTTTC
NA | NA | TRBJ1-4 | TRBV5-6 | CASSPRTINEKLFF | TGTGCCAGCAGCCCAAGGACCATTAATGAAAAACTGTTCTTT
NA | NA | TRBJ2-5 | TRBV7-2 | CASSFPGATQYF | TGTGCCAGCAGCTTCCCCGGGGCGACCCAGTACTTC
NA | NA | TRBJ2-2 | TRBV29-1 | CSFIAQNTGELFF | TGCAGCTTCATAGCACAGAACACCGGGGAGCTGTTTTTT
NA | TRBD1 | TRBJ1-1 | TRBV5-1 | CASSLVGTGALTEAFF | TGCGCCAGCAGCTTGGTCGGGACAGGGGCTTTAACTGAAGCTTTCTTT
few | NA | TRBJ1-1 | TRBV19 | CASSIGRREAFF | TGTGCCAGTAGTATAGGTCGGCGGGAAGCTTTCTTT
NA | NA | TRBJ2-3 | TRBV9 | CASSVGSGVPDTQYF | TGTGCCAGCAGCGTAGGGTCGGGTGTCCCAGATACGCAGTATTTT
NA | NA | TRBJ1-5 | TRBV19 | CASSPFDSSNQPQHF | TGTGCCAGTAGTCCTTTCGATTCTAGCAATCAGCCCCAGCATTTT
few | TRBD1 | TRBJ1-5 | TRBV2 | CASRSRTGGHQPQHF | TGTGCCAGCAGATCCAGGACAGGGGGCCATCAGCCCCAGCATTTT
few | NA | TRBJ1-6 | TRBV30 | CAWSVQRKVDNSPLHF | TGTGCCTGGAGTGTACAGCGAAAAGTGGATAATTCACCCCTCCACTTT
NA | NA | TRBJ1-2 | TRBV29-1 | CSAPRRSPNYGYTF | TGCAGCGCGCCCAGGAGGTCCCCTAACTATGGCTACACCTTC
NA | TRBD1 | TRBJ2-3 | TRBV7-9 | CASSLQQGGTDTQYF | TGTGCCAGCAGCTTGCAACAGGGGGGCACAGATACGCAGTATTTT
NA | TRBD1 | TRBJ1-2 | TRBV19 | CASSRPGTGINYGYTF | TGTGCCAGTAGTCGCCCCGGGACAGGGATTAACTATGGCTACACCTTC
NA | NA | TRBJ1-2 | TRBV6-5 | CASSPPGTAYGYTF | TGTGCCAGCAGTCCCCCCGGTACCGCCTATGGCTACACCTTC
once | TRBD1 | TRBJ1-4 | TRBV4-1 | CASSLPRGQGIGKLFF | TGCGCCAGCAGCCTACCAAGGGGACAGGGGATCGGAAAACTGTTTTTT
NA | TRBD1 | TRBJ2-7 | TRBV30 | CAWSVLGQARQYF | TGTGCCTGGAGTGTACTGGGACAGGCTAGACAGTACTTC